This T cell receptor (beta chain) was recovered during a study of blood T cell repertoires in COVID-19. Germline CDR1 is LGHDT and CDR2 is YNNKEL (reference sequence). The CDR3 runs 14 residues. V was cut by 4 bases and J by 8 bases, with 14 bases left in between. This table comes from immunoSEQ multiplex PCR, and its TCRdb copy is limited to in-frame clones, with some not included. Of a few hundred thousand clones detected, around 83% appear once; the ten largest clones hold 5% to 7.5%. The sequence was obtained from a woman aged 45-60 years who had been exposed to COVID-19. The chain uses TRBV3-1 (or the pseudogene TRBV3-2) and TRBJ2-2; perhaps TRBD2 as D (5 bases). The sequenced sample was PBMCs or T cells enriched from blood (not recorded which). This CDR3 is CASSLGLRPGELFF. The CDR3 coding sequence is TGTGCCAGCAGCCTCGGACTGAGACCGGGGGAGCTGTTTTTT.